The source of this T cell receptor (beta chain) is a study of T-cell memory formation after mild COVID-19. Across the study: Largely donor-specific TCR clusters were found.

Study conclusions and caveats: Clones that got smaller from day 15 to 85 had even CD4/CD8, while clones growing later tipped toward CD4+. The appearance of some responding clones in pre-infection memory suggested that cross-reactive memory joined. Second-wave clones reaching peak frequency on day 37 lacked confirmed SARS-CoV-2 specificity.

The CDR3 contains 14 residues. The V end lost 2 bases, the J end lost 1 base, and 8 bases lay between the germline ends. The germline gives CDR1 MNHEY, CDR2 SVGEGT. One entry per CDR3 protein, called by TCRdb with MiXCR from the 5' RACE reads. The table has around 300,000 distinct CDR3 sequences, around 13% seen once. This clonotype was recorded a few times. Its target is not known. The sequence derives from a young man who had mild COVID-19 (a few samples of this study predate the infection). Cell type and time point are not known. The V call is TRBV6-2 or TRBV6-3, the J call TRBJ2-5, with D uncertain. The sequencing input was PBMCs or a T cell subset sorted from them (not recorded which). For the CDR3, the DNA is TGTGCCAGCAGTTACCGACCTCTCCAAGAGACCCAGTACTTC. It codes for CASSYRPLQETQYF.